These 22 T cell receptor beta chains came from one sample sequenced in a study of cytomegalovirus exposure and HLA in healthy donors. Primers for the PCR totalled 60 Vbeta and 13 Jbeta. Generated by immunoSEQ multiplex PCR, the TCRdb table keeps only in-frame clones and is missing some. Counted here are more than 90,000 clones, 77% occurring once; the ten biggest clones make up about 5%. The specimen sequenced was PBMCs. The receptors stem from a man aged 45 to 65 in good health and CMV-seropositive.

This chain links TRBV28 with TRBJ1-5; 9 bases match TRBD1. The V and J ends lost 7 bases and 7 bases, in that order; junction bases with no gene match: 8. This CDR3 contains 14 residues. Germline-derived CDR1 and CDR2 are MDHEN and SYDVKM. CDR3 amino acids: CASNSRQGGQPQHF. Here the CDR3 DNA reads TGTGCCAGCAACTCTCGACAGGGGGGACAGCCCCAGCATTTT.

The chain's CDR3 is CASSQGTRSGNTIYF. As DNA, the CDR3 is TGTGCCAGTTCACAGGGTACCCGCTCTGGAAACACCATATATTTT. V usage is TRBV19 and J usage is TRBJ1-3; possibly TRBD1 for D (6 bases). This CDR3 spans 15 amino acids. The germline V and J ends were trimmed by 8 bases and 0 bases, with 14 bases remaining between them. The germline gives CDR1 LNHDA, CDR2 SQIVND (reference sequence).

The rearrangement joins TRBV2 to TRBJ2-5; 11 bases line up with TRBD2. J gave up 3 bases and V 1 base, and 1 base lay outside the gene matches. Per germline, CDR1 SNHLY and CDR2 FYNNEI. The CDR3 is 15 residues long. In nucleotides, the CDR3 is TGTGCCAGCAGTGAAGGACTAGCGGGGAAAGAGACCCAGTACTTC. Its protein product is CASSEGLAGKETQYF.

This sequence joins TRBV5-4 and TRBJ1-1, with D possibly matching TRBD1 (5 bases). Germline V gene data show CDR1 as SGHNT and CDR2 as YYREEE (reference sequence). The V gene lost 10 bases and the J gene lost 2 bases, with 24 bases spanning the gap. The CDR3 sequence is 16 residues long. This CDR3 reads CAGSTGLREANTEAFF. The CDR3 bases are TGTGCCGGATCTACGGGACTCAGGGAGGCAAACACTGAAGCTTTCTTT.

This rearrangement joins TRBV6-1 to TRBJ2-7, with 9 bases that match TRBD1. Germline assignment: CDR1 MNHNS and CDR2 SASEGT. Trimming at V came to 6 bases and at J to 3 bases, leaving 9 bases not matched to a gene. CDR3 length: 15 residues. CDR3 in amino acids: CASRATGGRGYEQYF. CDR3 DNA sequence: TGTGCCAGCAGGGCAACAGGGGGCAGGGGCTACGAGCAGTACTTC.

Comment on this clone: Relative to the germline gene, one junction end is altered; a read error may explain this. The V gene is TRBV5-4, the J gene TRBJ1-5, with 9 bases fitting TRBD1. This CDR3 comprises 18 residues. Germline lookup yields CDR1 SGHNT and CDR2 YYREEE (reference sequence). CDR3 coding DNA: TGTGCCAGCAGCTCGTCCCGGGACAGGGTGGGGGTCAATCAGCCCCGGCATTTT. This translates into CASSSSRDRVGVNQPRHF. The full variable domain, with the rest looked up from reference TRBV5-4 and TRBJ1-5, is ETGVTQSPTHLIKTRGQQVTLRCSSQSGHNTVSWYQQALGQGPQFIFQYYREEENGRGNFPPRFSGLQFPNYSSELNVNALELDDSALYLCASSSSRDRVGVNQPRHFGDGTRLSIL.

A note on this clone: One end of the junction is discordant with germline, which a read error may explain. This sequence joins TRBV10-3 and TRBJ1-6; a weak D match, TRBD1 (5 bases). CDR3 length equals 16 residues. Per the germline V gene, CDR1 is ENHRY and CDR2 is SYGVKD. The CDR3 region is CAISEPPGLDNSPLHF. CDR3 DNA sequence: TGTGCCATCAGTGAGCCACCCGGTCTGGACAATTCCCCCCTCCACTTT.

The CDR3 loop reads CAISESIGRGSSYEQYF. CDR3 nucleotides: TGTGCCATCAGTGAGTCTATTGGCAGGGGGTCCAGCTACGAGCAGTACTTC. V usage is TRBV10-3 and J usage is TRBJ2-7, with 7 nucleotides matching TRBD1. V lost 0 bases and J lost 3; bases outside the gene matches: 11. CDR3 size: 17 residues. Germline CDR1 ENHRY, CDR2 SYGVKD.

This clone was counted only a few times. The chain couples TRBV6-1 to TRBJ2-7, with a weak D call TRBD2 (5 bases). The CDR3 contains 11 residues. The V end lost 11 bases, the J end lost 1 base, and 9 bases lay between the germline ends. The germline V gene encodes CDR1 MNHNS and CDR2 SASEGT. CDR3 nucleotide sequence: TGTGCCCTAGCTGGGTCCTACGAGCAGTACTTC. This gives the protein CALAGSYEQYF.

About this clone itself: At one end the junction does not follow the germline gene, possibly because of a read error. The chain uses TRBV7-7 and TRBJ2-1; D is perhaps TRBD2 (5 bases). CDR3 length equals 14 residues. Germline V gene sequence: CDR1 SSHAT, CDR2 FNYEAQ (reference sequence). The CDR3 sequence is CASSLAGNWNEQFF. The CDR3 nucleotides read TGTGCTAGCAGCTTAGCCGGGAATTGGAATGAGCAGTTCTTC.

The V call is TRBV4-1, the J call TRBJ2-6; D ambiguous. The germline CDR1 and CDR2 sequences are MGHRA and YSYEKL. This CDR3 has 14 amino acids. V lost 2 bases to trimming and J lost 4 bases, with 6 bases between them. The CDR3, as DNA: TGCGCCAGCAGCCAAACCGGGGGGGCCAACGTCCTGACTTTC. Translated: CASSQTGGANVLTF.

This rearrangement joins TRBV6-6 to TRBJ1-1, with TRBD1 matching over 7 bases. Germline trimming cut 7 bases from V and 1 base from J; bases unmatched to any gene: 3. Germline V gene lookup returns CDR1 MNHNY and CDR2 SVGAGI (reference sequence). The CDR3 loop spans 13 amino acids. The CDR3 DNA reads TGTGCCAGCAAAGGACAGGAGAACACTGAAGCTTTCTTT. Translation: CASKGQENTEAFF.

This chain links TRBV7-2 with TRBJ1-2; no firm D call. The CDR3 spans 15 residues. Deletions cut 2 bases from V and 0 bases from J, with 10 bases between. Germline values: CDR1 SGHTA, CDR2 FQGNSA. This CDR3 is CASSLLTASNYGYTF. The CDR3 bases are TGTGCCAGCAGCTTACTAACTGCCTCTAACTATGGCTACACCTTC.

This clone appeared a few times. V gene TRBV6-5 combines with J gene TRBJ1-1, with 9 bases lining up with TRBD1. V trimming: 7 bases; J trimming: 4 bases; junction bases outside the gene matches: 10. This CDR3 comprises 15 residues. CDR1 is MNHEY and CDR2 is SVGAGI in the germline V gene. CDR3 sequence reads: CASIGEDRGGTEAFF. In DNA, the CDR3 is TGTGCCAGCATCGGGGAGGACAGGGGAGGCACTGAAGCTTTCTTT.

This chain joins TRBV4-1 and TRBJ1-4; weak D call: TRBD1 (6 bases). CDR1 is MGHRA and CDR2 is YSYEKL in the germline V gene. The V and J ends lost 2 bases and 7 bases respectively, with 14 bases between them. This CDR3 comprises 15 residues. CDR3: CASSQSGTGREKLFF. CDR3 in DNA: TGCGCCAGCAGCCAAAGCGGAACAGGGCGTGAAAAACTGTTTTTT.

CDR3 nucleotide sequence: TGCGCCAGCAGCTTGGAAGCAGGCGAAAACTATGGCTACACCTTC. Encoded protein: CASSLEAGENYGYTF. The J gene is TRBJ1-2, the V gene TRBV5-1; D not resolved. The CDR3 has 15 amino acids. The ends were cut back, 0 bases at V and 2 bases at J, with 11 bases in the middle. The V gene's germline CDR1 is SGHRS and CDR2 YFSETQ. Drawing the rest from reference TRBV5-1 and TRBJ1-2, the complete variable domain is KAGVTQTPRYLIKTRGQQVTLSCSPISGHRSVSWYQQTPGQGLQFLFEYFSETQRNKGNFPGRFSGRQFSNSRSEMNVSTLELGDSALYLCASSLEAGENYGYTFGSGTRLTVV.

The gene calls are TRBV5-5 and TRBJ2-1, with TRBD2 matching 13 bases. CDR1 and CDR2 (germline): SGHKS, YYEKEE (reference sequence). V trimming: 4 bases; J trimming: 0 bases; junction bases outside the gene matches: 13. CDR3 length: 20 residues. The CDR3 sequence: CASSTGLAGVSRSSYNEQFF. The CDR3 coding sequence is TGTGCCAGCAGCACCGGACTAGCGGGGGTTTCCCGAAGCTCCTACAATGAGCAGTTCTTC. Based on the CDR3 plus reference TRBV5-5 and TRBJ2-1, the full variable domain is DAGVTQSPTHLIKTRGQQVTLRCSPISGHKSVSWYQQVLGQGPQFIFQYYEKEERGRGNFPDRFSARQFPNYSSELNVNALLLGDSALYLCASSTGLAGVSRSSYNEQFFGPGTRLTVL.

The chain links TRBV5-6 to TRBJ2-6, with 7 bases lining up with TRBD2. Germline CDR1 reads SGHDT; CDR2 reads YYEEEE. This CDR3 has 17 residues. Germline trimming cut 6 bases from V and 0 bases from J; bases unmatched to any gene: 9. The CDR3 region has the DNA TGTGCCAGCACCCGCGCTAGCGGAGACTCTGGGGCCAACGTCCTGACTTTC. This codes for CASTRASGDSGANVLTF.

This clone was found once. This rearrangement joins TRBV4-1 to TRBJ1-5; 9 bases map to TRBD1. This CDR3 has 17 amino acids. Germline V gene lookup returns CDR1 MGHRA and CDR2 YSYEKL. V shed 4 bases, J shed 6 bases, and the junction held 13 bases outside the gene matches. The CDR3 here is CASSRGQGTLISQPQHF. As DNA, the CDR3 is TGCGCCAGCAGCCGAGGACAGGGGACTTTGATAAGTCAGCCCCAGCATTTT.

Remarks on this clone: At one of its ends the junction is not consistent with the germline gene, which may arise from a read error. J is TRBJ2-3 and V is TRBV9; TRBD2 agrees at 8 bases. CDR3 length: 14 amino acids. CDR1 is SGDLS and CDR2 is YYNGEE in the germline V gene. The CDR3 sequence: CASSVAGNTDTQYF. The CDR3 DNA follows: TGTGCCAGCAGTGTAGCGGGGAACACAGATACGCAGTATTTT.

The chain combines TRBV30 with TRBJ2-5; possibly TRBD1 for D (5 bases). V dropped 0 bases and J dropped 5 bases, with 7 bases sitting between them. Germline V gene lookup returns CDR1 GTSNPN and CDR2 SVGIG (reference sequence). The CDR3 runs 12 residues. Written as DNA, the CDR3 is TGTGCCTGGAGTGTAGGGGCGGAGACCCAGTACTTC. The encoded protein is CAWSVGAETQYF.

The rearrangement joins TRBV5-6 to TRBJ2-3, with 7 positions matching TRBD1. CDR1 is SGHDT, CDR2 YYEEEE, per germline. The CDR3 runs to 15 residues. Trimming cost V 5 bases and J 2 bases; bases outside gene matches: 8. CDR3 coding DNA: TGTGCCAGCAGTTTACAGGGGACCAACACAGATACGCAGTATTTT. Its translation: CASSLQGTNTDTQYF.